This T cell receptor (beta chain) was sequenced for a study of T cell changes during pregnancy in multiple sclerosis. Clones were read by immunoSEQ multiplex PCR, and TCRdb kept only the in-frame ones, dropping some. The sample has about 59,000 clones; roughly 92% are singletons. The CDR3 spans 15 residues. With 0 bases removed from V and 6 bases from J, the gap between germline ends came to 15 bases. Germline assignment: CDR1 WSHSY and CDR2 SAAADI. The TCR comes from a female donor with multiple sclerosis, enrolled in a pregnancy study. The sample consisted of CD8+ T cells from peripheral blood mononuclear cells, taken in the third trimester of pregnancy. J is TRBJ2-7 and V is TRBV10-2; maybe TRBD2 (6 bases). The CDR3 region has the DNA TGCGCCAGCAGTGAGTCGGGGGGTTGGGTTTCCGAGCAGTACTTC. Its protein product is CASSESGGWVSEQYF.